These T cell receptor beta chains were read from a single sample in a study of Graves' ophthalmopathy and Graves' hyperthyroidism. Using its own MiXCR run on the multiplex PCR reads, TCRdb lists one record per CDR3 protein. Of about 740,000 distinct CDR3 sequences detected, roughly 40% appear once; the ten largest clones hold about 40%. The specimen sequenced was peripheral blood. These receptors all come from an adult man with Graves' ophthalmopathy. CDR3s include the opening cysteine and the closing phenylalanine or tryptophan. The D gene is left open where the match is weak. Clone size is shown for a subset of rows, as once, few, many or a class of expanded clone.

v_gene	j_gene	abundance	d_gene	CDR3nt	CDR3aa
TRBV20-1	TRBJ2-2	few	-	TGCAGTGCTAGTTCTGATAACACCGGGGAGCTGTTTTTT	CSASSDNTGELFF
TRBV9	TRBJ2-2	-	TRBD1	TGTGCCAGCAGCGTAGAAGGGACAGGGGTCGGGGAGCTGTTTTTT	CASSVEGTGVGELFF
TRBV5-4	TRBJ2-7	-	TRBD2	TGTGCCAGCAGCGCCCTGACTAGCGGGAGCTACGAGCAGTACTTC	CASSALTSGSYEQYF
TRBV25-1	TRBJ2-2	-	-	TGTGCCAGCAGTGGTAGTCAGAACACCGGGGAGCTGTTTTTT	CASSGSQNTGELFF
TRBV24-1	TRBJ1-4	once	-	TGTGCCACCGCGGACGGTGCAACTAATGAAAAACTGTTTTTT	CATADGATNEKLFF
TRBV9	TRBJ1-3	-	TRBD1	TGTGCCAGCAGCGTAGCCCAGGGGGCGCGGGGAAACACCATATATTTT	CASSVAQGARGNTIYF
TRBV19	TRBJ2-7	few	TRBD1	TGTGCCAGTAGTATGTCCGGAACAGGGGCCTTCTACGAGCAGTACTTC	CASSMSGTGAFYEQYF
TRBV2	TRBJ2-7	-	-	TGTGCCAGCAGGGGGACTGACCTCTGGGAGCAGTACTTC	CASRGTDLWEQYF
TRBV5-1	TRBJ1-4	few	-	TGCGCCAGCAGCTCACCTTCGGGGCAGGCTAATGAAAAACTGTTTTTT	CASSSPSGQANEKLFF
TRBV2	TRBJ2-5	many	-	TGTGCCAGCAGTGTAAAAGAGACCCAGTACTTC	CASSVKETQYF
TRBV11-2	TRBJ1-6	-	TRBD1	TGTGCCAGCGCGACAGGGACCAATCAGCCCCTCCACTTT	CASATGTNQPLHF
TRBV5-5	TRBJ1-4	few	-	TGTGCCAGCAGCCTCTTTAATGAAAAACTGTTTTTT	CASSLFNEKLFF
TRBV29-1	TRBJ1-5	-	-	TGCAGCGTTGTAGGACAAGGCAATCAGCCCCAGCATTTT	CSVVGQGNQPQHF
TRBV2	TRBJ1-3	few	-	TGTGCCAGCTCACCACGGGCATCTGGAAACACCATATATTTT	CASSPRASGNTIYF
TRBV7-9	TRBJ1-2	many	-	TGTGCCAGCAGCCCCTCCGTTGGGTCTGCGGGGGGCTACACCTTC	CASSPSVGSAGGYTF
TRBV7-7	TRBJ2-7	few	-	TGTGCTAGCAGCTTAGATTTCGGGGACTCCTACGAGCAGTACTTC	CASSLDFGDSYEQYF
TRBV2	TRBJ1-2	many	-	TGTGCCAGCAGTGCCGGGGGTGGGGGGCATTATGGCTACACCTTC	CASSAGGGGHYGYTF
TRBV2	TRBJ1-2	-	-	TGTGCCACCACAAGGGGAATCTATGGCTACACCTTC	CATTRGIYGYTF
TRBV25-1	TRBJ2-5	-	-	TGTGCCAGCATCGAACGCGGTTCGACCCAAGAGACCCAGTACTTC	CASIERGSTQETQYF
TRBV20-1	TRBJ2-7	many	-	TGCAGTGCTACTAGCGAGGCCTACGAGCAGTACTTC	CSATSEAYEQYF
TRBV7-9	TRBJ1-5	-	-	TGTGCCAGCAGCTCAACACAACTAGCGGTGGAGACCCAGCATTTT	CASSSTQLAVETQHF
TRBV5-1	TRBJ2-5	few	-	TGCGCCAGCCGACGGGAGACTCAGGAGACCCAGTACTTC	CASRRETQETQYF
TRBV7-9	TRBJ2-3	few	-	TGTGCCAGCAGCTTAGGAGGGGTCACAGATACGCAGTATTTT	CASSLGGVTDTQYF
TRBV10-3	TRBJ1-1	many	-	TGTGCCATCAGCGAGGCGCAAAACACTGAAGCTTTCTTT	CAISEAQNTEAFF
TRBV9	TRBJ2-3	few	-	TGTGCCAGCAGCGTACGTACAGGGCCTGATACGCAGTATTTT	CASSVRTGPDTQYF
TRBV29-1	TRBJ1-1	many	TRBD1	TGCAGCGTCCCCGGACAGGCGACCAACACTGAAGCTTTCTTT	CSVPGQATNTEAFF
TRBV29-1	TRBJ1-3	once	-	TGCAGCGTTGGGACAGCACTCGGAAACACCATATATTTT	CSVGTALGNTIYF
TRBV7-9	TRBJ2-5	-	-	TGTGCCAGCAACTTAGTAGGGGGAAGGGCCAAAGAGACCCAGTACTTC	CASNLVGGRAKETQYF
TRBV10-3	TRBJ2-5	-	TRBD2	TGTGCCATCAGTGGGTCGGGGGGGGGTGGAATAGAGACCCAGTACTTC	CAISGSGGGGIETQYF
TRBV12-3/TRBV12-4	TRBJ2-5	-	-	TGTGCCAGCAGTAAGGGCCAGGGAGTACAAGAGACCCAGTACTTC	CASSKGQGVQETQYF
TRBV12-3/TRBV12-4	TRBJ2-5	few	-	TGTGCCAGCAGCAAAGGGGTTGGAGAGACCCAGTACTTC	CASSKGVGETQYF
TRBV20-1	TRBJ2-2	many	TRBD2	TGCAGTGCTAAGGGACTAGCGAGGAACACCGGGGAGCTGTTTTTT	CSAKGLARNTGELFF
TRBV7-7	TRBJ2-5	-	TRBD1	TGTGCTAGCAGCGAAACAGGGGGCGCGGACCAAGAGACCCAGTACTTC	CASSETGGADQETQYF
TRBV7-9	TRBJ2-7	-	-	TGTGCCAGCAGCTTCCCCAGGGAGGACGAGCAGTACTTC	CASSFPREDEQYF
TRBV7-3	TRBJ2-5	-	-	TGTGCCAGCAGCTTCGGCGGGGTAGAGACCCAGTACTTC	CASSFGGVETQYF
TRBV7-3	TRBJ1-6	-	TRBD1	TGTGCCAGCAGCGGGCGGGACAGGGAGGATTCACCCCTCCACTTT	CASSGRDREDSPLHF
TRBV5-1	TRBJ2-7	many	-	TGCGCCAGCAGCTTGGAGCGGACCTACGAGCAGTACTTC	CASSLERTYEQYF
TRBV7-9	TRBJ2-7	-	-	TGTGCCAGCAGCCCCCGGGACCGTGTATGGCAGTACTTC	CASSPRDRVWQYF
TRBV10-3	TRBJ1-5	many	-	TGTGCCAGCAACGGACAAGTCCTCTTGCCCCAGCATTTT	CASNGQVLLPQHF
TRBV7-9	TRBJ1-4	many	TRBD1	TGTGCCAGCAGCTTAGGAGGGACAGGGTTAAATGAAAAACTGTTTTTT	CASSLGGTGLNEKLFF
TRBV2	TRBJ2-5	many	TRBD1	TGTGCCAGCAGCAGGGGGAGTACCCAAGAGACCCAGTACTTC	CASSRGSTQETQYF
TRBV10-3	TRBJ2-7	-	TRBD1	TGTGCCATCAGTGAGGACGAATCCCCACAGGGGGCCTACGAGCAGTACTTC	CAISEDESPQGAYEQYF
TRBV29-1	TRBJ2-2	once	-	TGCAGTGCTAGCCCTAACACGAACACCGGGGAGCTGTTTTTT	CSASPNTNTGELFF
TRBV11-2	TRBJ2-6	-	-	TGTGCCTGCAGCGTTGCAGGTGTGGAAGGGTCTGGGGCCAACGTCCTGACTTTC	CACSVAGVEGSGANVLTF
TRBV10-3	TRBJ2-7	once	-	TGTGCCATCAGTGAGCGGGGGACGGCCTACTACGAGCAGTACTTC	CAISERGTAYYEQYF
TRBV7-3	TRBJ1-1	-	-	TGCGCCAGCAGCCATGAAGATCGCACTGAAGCTTTCTTT	CASSHEDRTEAFF
TRBV2	TRBJ1-1	-	-	TGTGCCAGCAGTGAGTTCCACAGGAACCCTGAAGCTTTCTTT	CASSEFHRNPEAFF
TRBV5-6	TRBJ2-5	-	TRBD2	TGTGCCAGCAGCCCGGGACTAGCGGGAGGCTCCCAGTACTTC	CASSPGLAGGSQYF
TRBV7-2	TRBJ2-5	-	TRBD2	TGTGCCAGCAGCCAAGCGGGGGATTTAGAGACCCAGTACTTC	CASSQAGDLETQYF
TRBV20-1	TRBJ1-2	-	-	TGCAGTAGCGTAACGAAAAACAGGGTAGACTATGGCTACACCTTC	CSSVTKNRVDYGYTF
TRBV24-1	TRBJ1-5	-	TRBD1	TGTGCCACCAGTGATCCCCCTCGGACAGGGGATCAGCCCCAGCATTTT	CATSDPPRTGDQPQHF
TRBV2	TRBJ2-5	-	-	TGTGCCAGCAGTGACTCTCAGGGGTTGCAGCCCCAGTACTTC	CASSDSQGLQPQYF
TRBV7-3	TRBJ2-2	-	-	TGTGCCAGCAGCCCCAAACGTACCGGGGAGCTGTTTTTT	CASSPKRTGELFF
TRBV5-6	TRBJ2-7	few	-	TGTGCCAGCTCAGTGCAGGGCCTCTACGAGCAGTACTTC	CASSVQGLYEQYF
TRBV2	TRBJ1-1	many	-	TGTGCCAGCAGTTCAGACGGAAGGAGGAACACTGAAGCTTTCTTT	CASSSDGRRNTEAFF
TRBV6-4	TRBJ2-2	few	-	TGTGCCAGCAGTTACTCCACAGGGAAGAGTACCGGGGAGCTGTTTTTT	CASSYSTGKSTGELFF
TRBV19	TRBJ2-7	few	TRBD1	TGTGCCAGTAGCCCGGGACAGGGACTCTCCTACGAGCAGTACTTC	CASSPGQGLSYEQYF
TRBV13	TRBJ2-7	-	-	TGTGCCAGCAGCTTAGGCGGGGTATCAACCTACGAGCAGTACTTC	CASSLGGVSTYEQYF